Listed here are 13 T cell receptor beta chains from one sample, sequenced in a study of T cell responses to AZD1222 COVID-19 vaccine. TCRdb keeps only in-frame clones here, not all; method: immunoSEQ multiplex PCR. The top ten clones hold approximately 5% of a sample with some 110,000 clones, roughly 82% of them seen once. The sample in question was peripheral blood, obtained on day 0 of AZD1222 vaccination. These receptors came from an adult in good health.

The CDR3 is CASSQVRGQRDGYTF. The CDR3 nucleotides are TGTGCCAGCAGCCAAGTTCGAGGACAGAGGGATGGCTACACCTTC. This chain uses TRBV4-2 with TRBJ1-2, with D tentatively TRBD1 (6 bases). CDR1 and CDR2 (germline): LGHNA, YNFKEQ. The CDR3 covers 15 residues. V was pared by 1 base and J by 6 bases, with 15 bases between.

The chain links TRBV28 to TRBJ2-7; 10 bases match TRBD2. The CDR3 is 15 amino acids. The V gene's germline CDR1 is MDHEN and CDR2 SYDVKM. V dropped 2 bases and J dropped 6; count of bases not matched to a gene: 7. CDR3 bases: TGTGCCAGCAGTTTAGCCAGCGGGGGGGCTCTCGAGCAGTACTTC. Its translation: CASSLASGGALEQYF.

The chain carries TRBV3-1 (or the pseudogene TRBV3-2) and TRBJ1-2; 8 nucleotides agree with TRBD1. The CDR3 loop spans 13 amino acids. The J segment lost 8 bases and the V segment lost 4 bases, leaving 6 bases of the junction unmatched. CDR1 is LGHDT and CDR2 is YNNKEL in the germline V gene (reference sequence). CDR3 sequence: CASSPWTGNGYTF. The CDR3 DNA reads TGTGCCAGCAGCCCCTGGACAGGGAACGGCTACACCTTC.

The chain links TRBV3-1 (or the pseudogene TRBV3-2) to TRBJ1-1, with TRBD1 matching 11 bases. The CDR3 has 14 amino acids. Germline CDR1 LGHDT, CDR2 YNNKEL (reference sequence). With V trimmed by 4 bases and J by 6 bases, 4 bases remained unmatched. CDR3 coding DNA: TGTGCCAGCAGCCTGGGACAGGGGGTCGCTGAAGCTTTCTTT. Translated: CASSLGQGVAEAFF.

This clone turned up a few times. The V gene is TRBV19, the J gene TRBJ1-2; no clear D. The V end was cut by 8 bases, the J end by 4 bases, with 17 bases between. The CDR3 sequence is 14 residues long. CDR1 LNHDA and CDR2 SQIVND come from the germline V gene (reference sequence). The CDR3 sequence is CASAWTDPLYGYTF. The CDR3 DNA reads TGTGCCAGTGCCTGGACTGATCCGCTCTATGGCTACACCTTC.

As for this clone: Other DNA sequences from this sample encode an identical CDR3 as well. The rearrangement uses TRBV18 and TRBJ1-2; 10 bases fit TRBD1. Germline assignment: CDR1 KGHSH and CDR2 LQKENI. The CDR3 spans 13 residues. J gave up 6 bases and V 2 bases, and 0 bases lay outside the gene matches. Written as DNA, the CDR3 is TGTGCCAGCTCACCAGGACAGGGGGATGGCTACACCTTC. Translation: CASSPGQGDGYTF.

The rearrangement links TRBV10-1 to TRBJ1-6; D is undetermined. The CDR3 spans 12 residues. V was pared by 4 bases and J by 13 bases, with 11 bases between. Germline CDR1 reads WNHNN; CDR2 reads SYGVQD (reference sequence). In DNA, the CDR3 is TGCGCCAGCAGTGCGGGGTTGGGTCCCCTCCACTTT. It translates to CASSAGLGPLHF.

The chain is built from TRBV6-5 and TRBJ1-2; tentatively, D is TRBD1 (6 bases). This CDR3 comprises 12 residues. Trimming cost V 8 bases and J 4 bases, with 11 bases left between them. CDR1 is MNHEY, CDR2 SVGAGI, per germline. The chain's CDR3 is CASWGGAYGYTF. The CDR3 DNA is TGTGCCAGCTGGGGGGGCGCCTATGGCTACACCTTC.

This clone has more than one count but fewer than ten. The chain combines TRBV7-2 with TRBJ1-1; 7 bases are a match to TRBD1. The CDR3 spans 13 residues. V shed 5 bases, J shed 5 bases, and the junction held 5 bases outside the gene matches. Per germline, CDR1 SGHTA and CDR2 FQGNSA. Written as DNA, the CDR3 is TGTGCCAGCAGCGAGACAGGGTGGACTGAAGCTTTCTTT. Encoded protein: CASSETGWTEAFF.

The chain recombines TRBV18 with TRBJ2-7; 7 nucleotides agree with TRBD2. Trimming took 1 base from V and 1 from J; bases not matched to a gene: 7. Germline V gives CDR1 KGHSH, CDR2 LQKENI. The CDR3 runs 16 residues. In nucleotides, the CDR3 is TGTGCCAGCTCACCACTCCGGGGGGAGTTATCCTACGAGCAGTACTTC. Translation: CASSPLRGELSYEQYF. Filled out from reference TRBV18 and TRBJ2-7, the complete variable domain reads NAGVMQNPRHLVRRRGQEARLRCSPMKGHSHVYWYRQLPEEGLKFMVYLQKENIIDESGMPKERFSAEFPKEGPSILRIQQVVRGDSAAYFCASSPLRGELSYEQYFGPGTRLTVT.

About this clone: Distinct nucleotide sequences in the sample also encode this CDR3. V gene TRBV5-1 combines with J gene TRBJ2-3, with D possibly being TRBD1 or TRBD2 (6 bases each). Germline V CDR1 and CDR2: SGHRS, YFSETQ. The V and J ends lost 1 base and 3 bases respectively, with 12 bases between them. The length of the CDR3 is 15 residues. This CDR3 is CASSLRGVRTDTQYF. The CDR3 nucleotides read TGCGCCAGCAGCTTGAGGGGGGTGAGGACAGATACGCAGTATTTT.

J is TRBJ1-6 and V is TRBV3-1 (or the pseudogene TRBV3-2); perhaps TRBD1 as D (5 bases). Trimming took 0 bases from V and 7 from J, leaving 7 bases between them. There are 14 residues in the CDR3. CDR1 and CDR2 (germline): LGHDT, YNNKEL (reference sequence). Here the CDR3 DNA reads TGTGCCAGCAGCCAAGAGCCAGGGAATTCACCCCTCCACTTT. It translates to CASSQEPGNSPLHF.

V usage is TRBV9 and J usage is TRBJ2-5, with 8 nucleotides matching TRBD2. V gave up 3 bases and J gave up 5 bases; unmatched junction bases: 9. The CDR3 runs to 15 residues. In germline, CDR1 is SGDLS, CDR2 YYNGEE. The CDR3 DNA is TGTGCCAGCAGCGAGGGATTTGGGACTAGGGAGACCCAGTACTTC. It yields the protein CASSEGFGTRETQYF. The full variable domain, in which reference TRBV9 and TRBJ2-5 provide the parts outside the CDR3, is DSGVTQTPKHLITATGQRVTLRCSPRSGDLSVYWYQQSLDQGLQFLIQYYNGEERAKGNILERFSAQQFPDLHSELNLSSLELGDSALYFCASSEGFGTRETQYFGPGTRLLVL.